This is a list of T cell receptor beta chains from one sample in a study of cytomegalovirus exposure and HLA in healthy donors. The repertoire was sequenced with immunoSEQ multiplex PCR; TCRdb's copy has only in-frame clones and lacks some. The sample has approximately 140,000 clones; 70% to 90% are singletons. The material sequenced was PBMCs. All receptors derive from a boy aged 5 to 17 in good health and CMV-seronegative. Each CDR3 is given with its conserved first and last residue. A D gene is named only where the DNA matches it firmly. Not every row has a clone size; where given, it reads once, few, many or a size class.

j_gene: TRBJ1-1; v_gene: TRBV9; abundance: -; d_gene: TRBD1; CDR3nt: TGTGCCAGCACCACAGGGGGAGGGGGGGCGAACACTGAAGCTTTCTTT; CDR3aa: CASTTGGGGANTEAFF
j_gene: TRBJ2-7; v_gene: TRBV15; abundance: -; d_gene: TRBD1; CDR3nt: TGTGCCACCAGCGATAGACAGGGCCGAGAGCAGTACTTC; CDR3aa: CATSDRQGREQYF
j_gene: TRBJ2-7; v_gene: TRBV10-1; abundance: -; d_gene: TRBD2; CDR3nt: TGCGCCAGCAGCGCCCCGGTTGGTAGCGGGAATCCAGACCCCGCCTACGAGCAGTACTTC; CDR3aa: CASSAPVGSGNPDPAYEQYF
j_gene: TRBJ1-1; v_gene: TRBV5-1; abundance: -; d_gene: -; CDR3nt: TGCGCCAGCAGCTTGGATGCGCCATATGAAAACACTGAAGCTTTCTTT; CDR3aa: CASSLDAPYENTEAFF
j_gene: TRBJ2-5; v_gene: TRBV4-1; abundance: once; d_gene: TRBD2; CDR3nt: TGCGCCAGCAGCCAAGATTTGGGACTGCGGCGGGAGGGAGAGACCCAGTACTTC; CDR3aa: CASSQDLGLRREGETQYF
j_gene: TRBJ1-1; v_gene: TRBV9; abundance: -; d_gene: -; CDR3nt: TGTGCCAGCAGCGTTCACAGAACGAACACTGAAGCTTTCTTT; CDR3aa: CASSVHRTNTEAFF
j_gene: TRBJ2-3; v_gene: TRBV4-3; abundance: -; d_gene: -; CDR3nt: TGCGCCAGCAGCCATTCCAGGCGCGGCACAGATACGCAGTATTTT; CDR3aa: CASSHSRRGTDTQYF
j_gene: TRBJ2-1; v_gene: TRBV6-1; abundance: -; d_gene: TRBD1; CDR3nt: TGTGCCAGCAGCCAGACAGGGGACCCTTACAATGAGCAGTTCTTC; CDR3aa: CASSQTGDPYNEQFF
j_gene: TRBJ2-7; v_gene: TRBV7-9; abundance: -; d_gene: -; CDR3nt: TGTGCCAGCAGCTTACTTCCCCGCGAGTCCTACGAGCAGTACTTC; CDR3aa: CASSLLPRESYEQYF
j_gene: TRBJ1-3; v_gene: TRBV15; abundance: -; d_gene: -; CDR3nt: TGTGCCACCAGCGGGTGGGGTCAGGGCACCATATATTTT; CDR3aa: CATSGWGQGTIYF
j_gene: TRBJ1-2; v_gene: TRBV4-1; abundance: -; d_gene: -; CDR3nt: TGCGCCAGCAGCCAAGATCTGTCAGGGCAGAACTATGGCTACACCTTC; CDR3aa: CASSQDLSGQNYGYTF
j_gene: TRBJ1-1; v_gene: TRBV19; abundance: once; d_gene: TRBD1; CDR3nt: TGTGCCAGTAGTATTACAGGGGTGCAGAACACTGAAGCTTTCTTT; CDR3aa: CASSITGVQNTEAFF
j_gene: TRBJ2-3; v_gene: TRBV30; abundance: -; d_gene: TRBD2; CDR3nt: TGTGCCTGGCTAGACCGGGAGGAGGCAGATACGCAGTATTTT; CDR3aa: CAWLDREEADTQYF
j_gene: TRBJ1-1; v_gene: TRBV19; abundance: -; d_gene: -; CDR3nt: TGTGCCAGTAGTAACGTTTGGAGGCCAGACACTGAAGCTTTCTTT; CDR3aa: CASSNVWRPDTEAFF
j_gene: TRBJ2-7; v_gene: TRBV29-1; abundance: -; d_gene: -; CDR3nt: TGCAGCGTTCTGTCCGGGGGCTACGAGCAGTACTTC; CDR3aa: CSVLSGGYEQYF
j_gene: TRBJ1-2; v_gene: TRBV19; abundance: -; d_gene: -; CDR3nt: TGTGCCAGTAGTCCACCTCAGGGTGCCACAACCTATGGCTACACCTTC; CDR3aa: CASSPPQGATTYGYTF
j_gene: TRBJ2-1; v_gene: TRBV15; abundance: -; d_gene: TRBD2; CDR3nt: TGTGCCACCAGCAGAGATGGGGGGGGAAACAATGAGCAGTTCTTC; CDR3aa: CATSRDGGGNNEQFF
j_gene: TRBJ1-4; v_gene: TRBV2; abundance: -; d_gene: TRBD1; CDR3nt: TGTGCCAGCAGACGGACAGGCGAAACTAATGAAAAACTGTTTTTT; CDR3aa: CASRRTGETNEKLFF
j_gene: TRBJ1-2; v_gene: TRBV7-2; abundance: -; d_gene: -; CDR3nt: TGTGCCAGCAGCTTAGACAGAGCTAACTATGGCTACACCTTC; CDR3aa: CASSLDRANYGYTF
j_gene: TRBJ2-5; v_gene: TRBV6-6; abundance: once; d_gene: -; CDR3nt: TGTGCCAGCAGTTACTCTAGGGGCCTGCAAGAGACCCAGTACTTC; CDR3aa: CASSYSRGLQETQYF
j_gene: TRBJ1-3; v_gene: TRBV4-2; abundance: once; d_gene: -; CDR3nt: TGTGCCAGCAGCGACATCTCTGGAAACACCATATATTTT; CDR3aa: CASSDISGNTIYF
j_gene: TRBJ2-1; v_gene: TRBV7-2; abundance: -; d_gene: -; CDR3nt: TGTGCCAGCAGTCGGAGACGATCCGGCGGTGAGCAGTTCTTC; CDR3aa: CASSRRRSGGEQFF
j_gene: TRBJ2-7; v_gene: TRBV10-3; abundance: medium-sized; d_gene: TRBD2; CDR3nt: TGTGCCATCAGTGACCCCGGGACTAGCGGGACCGAGCAGTACTTC; CDR3aa: CAISDPGTSGTEQYF
j_gene: TRBJ2-4; v_gene: TRBV19; abundance: -; d_gene: TRBD1; CDR3nt: TGTGCCAGTAGCGAAGGGACAGGGGGCAAACTAGCCAAAAACATTCAGTACTTC; CDR3aa: CASSEGTGGKLAKNIQYF
j_gene: TRBJ1-4; v_gene: TRBV5-5; abundance: -; d_gene: -; CDR3nt: TGTGCCAGCAGCTTGAGTGTCACAGACGGTAATGAAAAACTGTTTTTT; CDR3aa: CASSLSVTDGNEKLFF
j_gene: TRBJ2-3; v_gene: TRBV5-6; abundance: -; d_gene: -; CDR3nt: TGTGCCAGCACCAATGCCCTTAGGGGGATCACAGATACGCAGTATTTT; CDR3aa: CASTNALRGITDTQYF
j_gene: TRBJ2-5; v_gene: TRBV4-1; abundance: once; d_gene: TRBD2; CDR3nt: TGCGCCAGCAGCCAAGCTCAACCGGGACTAGCGGATGAAGAGACCCAGTACTTC; CDR3aa: CASSQAQPGLADEETQYF
j_gene: TRBJ2-7; v_gene: TRBV11-2; abundance: -; d_gene: -; CDR3nt: TGTGCCAGCAGCACCCTGCGGGACCTCCCCGAGCAGTACTTC; CDR3aa: CASSTLRDLPEQYF
j_gene: TRBJ1-4; v_gene: TRBV6-5; abundance: -; d_gene: -; CDR3nt: TGTGCCAGCAGTTACTCGTCGGGTATTGATGAAAAACTGTTTTTT; CDR3aa: CASSYSSGIDEKLFF
j_gene: TRBJ1-1; v_gene: TRBV7-2; abundance: -; d_gene: -; CDR3nt: TGTGCCAGCAGCTGGATCGGGGGTTCCACTGAAGCTTTCTTT; CDR3aa: CASSWIGGSTEAFF
j_gene: TRBJ2-7; v_gene: TRBV30; abundance: -; d_gene: -; CDR3nt: TGTGCCTGGGTATCAGGGGCCACCTACGAGCAGTACTTC; CDR3aa: CAWVSGATYEQYF
j_gene: TRBJ1-1; v_gene: TRBV18; abundance: -; d_gene: -; CDR3nt: TGTGCCAGCTCACCTTTAGAGAACACTGAAGCTTTCTTT; CDR3aa: CASSPLENTEAFF
j_gene: TRBJ2-7; v_gene: TRBV30; abundance: -; d_gene: -; CDR3nt: TGTGCCTGGAGTGTACCCGAGGGCCTTTCCTACGAGCAGTACTTC; CDR3aa: CAWSVPEGLSYEQYF
j_gene: TRBJ1-6; v_gene: TRBV5-1; abundance: -; d_gene: -; CDR3nt: TGCGCCAGCAGCCAGGGGAGTACTTCTAATTCACCCCTCCACTTT; CDR3aa: CASSQGSTSNSPLHF
j_gene: TRBJ2-4; v_gene: TRBV5-1; abundance: -; d_gene: -; CDR3nt: TGCGCCAGCAGCTTGACAGAGAAAAAAAACCTAGCCAAAAACATTCAGTACTTC; CDR3aa: CASSLTEKKNLAKNIQYF